Shown below are 20 T cell receptor beta chains from a single sample sequenced in a study of blood T cell repertoires in COVID-19. This table comes from immunoSEQ multiplex PCR, and its TCRdb copy is limited to in-frame clones, with some not included. The table includes tens of thousands of clones, over 75% detected once. Material: peripheral blood. The receptors come from a man aged 50-60 years with active COVID-19.

CDR3 nucleotides: TGTGCCAGCAGGTATAGGAGGGGACAGCCCCAGCATTTT. It yields the protein CASRYRRGQPQHF. The chain couples TRBV5-8 to TRBJ1-5; D might be TRBD1 (5 bases). The CDR3 contains 13 residues. Trimming shortened V by 5 bases and J by 7 bases, and 13 bases separated the two germline ends. Germline V lookup: CDR1 SGHTS, CDR2 YDEGEE.

The V call is TRBV18, the J call TRBJ1-4; D is unresolved. V lost 3 bases, J lost 0 bases, and 11 bases lay in between. The germline V gene has CDR1 KGHSH and CDR2 LQKENI. The CDR3 runs to 16 residues. As DNA, the CDR3 is TGTGCCAGCTCACCCTCCCAGGATCCAACTAATGAAAAACTGTTTTTT. Its protein product is CASSPSQDPTNEKLFF.

CDR3 loop: CASSQPWQGNYGYTF. DNA for the CDR3: TGTGCCAGCAGCCAACCATGGCAGGGTAACTATGGCTACACCTTC. This chain joins TRBV3-1 (or the pseudogene TRBV3-2) and TRBJ1-2; D perhaps matches TRBD1 (5 bases). V shed 2 bases and J shed 1 base, with 11 bases lying between them. Germline V lookup: CDR1 LGHDT, CDR2 YNNKEL (reference sequence). The CDR3 runs to 15 residues.

DNA of the CDR3: TGTGCCAGCAGCCTGGACAGGACCTACGAGCAGTACTTC. This sequence encodes CASSLDRTYEQYF. This chain uses TRBV7-2 with TRBJ2-7, with 7 bases lining up with TRBD1. Losses at the gene ends were 5 bases for V and 2 bases for J; bases not matched to a gene: 3. Germline-derived CDR1 and CDR2 are SGHTA and FQGNSA. The CDR3 extends over 13 amino acids.

This sequence joins TRBV7-3 and TRBJ2-5; D is unclear. The germline CDR1 and CDR2 sequences are SGHTA and FQGTGA. CDR3 length equals 13 residues. V shed 6 bases and J shed 2 bases, with 10 bases lying between them. The CDR3 spells CASSSGLQETQYF. In DNA, the CDR3 is TGTGCCAGCAGTTCCGGGTTGCAAGAGACCCAGTACTTC. The complete variable domain, with remaining parts taken from reference TRBV7-3 and TRBJ2-5, reads GAGVSQTPSNKVTEKGKYVELRCDPISGHTALYWYRQSLGQGPEFLIYFQGTGAADDSGLPNDRFFAVRPEGSVSTLKIQRTERGDSAVYLCASSSGLQETQYFGPGTRLLVL.

This chain joins TRBV19 and TRBJ2-7; TRBD1 agrees at 8 bases. This CDR3 is built from 14 residues. V trimming: 6 bases; J trimming: 1 base; junction bases outside the gene matches: 5. Germline V gives CDR1 LNHDA, CDR2 SQIVND (reference sequence). CDR3 sequence reads: CASRTGAKSYEQYF. CDR3 sequence (DNA): TGTGCCAGTAGGACAGGGGCGAAATCCTACGAGCAGTACTTC.

The chain uses TRBV27 and TRBJ2-1; 8 bases are a match to TRBD2. V was clipped by 8 bases and J by 2 bases; unmatched bases: 8. Germline CDR1 and CDR2: MNHEY and SMNVEV (reference sequence). This CDR3 comprises 15 residues. The CDR3 sequence: CASGLAGGAYNEQFF. DNA for the CDR3: TGTGCCAGCGGCCTAGCGGGTGGCGCCTACAATGAGCAGTTCTTC.

V gene TRBV4-1 combines with J gene TRBJ2-7; possibly TRBD2 for D (7 bases). The length of the CDR3 is 14 residues. With 4 bases removed from V and 0 bases from J, the gap between germline ends came to 10 bases. Per the germline V gene, CDR1 is MGHRA and CDR2 is YSYEKL. CDR3 bases: TGCGCCAGCAGCCGGGGGGGCAGCTCCTACGAGCAGTACTTC. Translated, it gives CASSRGGSSYEQYF.

The V gene is TRBV6-2 or TRBV6-3, the J gene TRBJ1-1, with 9 positions matching TRBD1. In germline, CDR1 is MNHEY, CDR2 SVGEGT. The V segment lost 2 bases and the J segment 5 bases; nucleotides outside the gene matches: 6. This CDR3 region has 15 residues. CDR3 bases: TGTGCCAGCAGTTACAACAGGGGGCAAAAGACTGAAGCTTTCTTT. Translation gives CASSYNRGQKTEAFF.

This chain joins TRBV11-2 and TRBJ1-1; D is perhaps TRBD1 (6 bases). Trimming left V 5 bases short and J 2 bases short, with 15 bases between. This CDR3 comprises 15 residues. Germline CDR1 and CDR2: SGHAT and FQNNGV. The CDR3 loop reads CASSPQTGTNTEAFF. The CDR3 DNA reads TGTGCCAGCAGCCCCCAAACAGGGACCAACACTGAAGCTTTCTTT.

The rearrangement links TRBV12-1 to TRBJ1-2; TRBD1, the table's D call, was not compared with the DNA. TRBV12-1 is listed as a pseudogene. The CDR3 is 16 amino acids. This chain's CDR3 is CASSLWYRVRNYGYTF. The CDR3 region has the DNA TGTGCCAGCAGCTTATGGTACAGGGTACGCAACTATGGCTACACCTTC.

V usage is TRBV10-3 and J usage is TRBJ1-2; no clear D gene. The CDR3 extends over 11 amino acids. The germline gives CDR1 ENHRY, CDR2 SYGVKD. V lost 0 bases and J 8 bases, leaving 4 bases between the germline ends. CDR3 in DNA: TGTGCCATCAGTGAGTCGGGCGGCTACACCTTC. This gives the protein CAISESGGYTF.

This clone has more than one count but fewer than ten. V usage is TRBV20-1 and J usage is TRBJ2-7; D not certain. The ends were cut back, 2 bases at V and 5 bases at J, with 7 bases in the middle. Germline CDR1 and CDR2: DFQATT and SNEGSKA (reference sequence). This CDR3 comprises 11 residues. The CDR3 nucleotides read TGCAGTGCTAGACGCGCCGACGAGCAGTACTTC. It translates to CSARRADEQYF.

This rearrangement joins TRBV11-2 to TRBJ2-7; a weak D match, TRBD2 (5 bases). Germline loops: CDR1 SGHAT, CDR2 FQNNGV. This CDR3 region has 14 residues. V lost 4 bases and J lost 5, with 15 bases in between. This CDR3 is CASSWWERADEQYF. In DNA form, the CDR3 reads TGTGCCAGCAGCTGGTGGGAGCGAGCGGACGAGCAGTACTTC.

J is TRBJ2-1 and V is TRBV27; D gene unclear. The CDR3 sequence is 14 residues long. Trimming left V 2 bases short and J 3 bases short, with 8 bases between. Germline V lookup: CDR1 MNHEY, CDR2 SMNVEV (reference sequence). The CDR3 reads CASSLMGFYNEQFF. The CDR3 region has the DNA TGTGCCAGCAGTTTAATGGGCTTCTACAATGAGCAGTTCTTC.

This CDR3 is CAWSLGWGGGTEAFF. The CDR3 DNA is TGTGCCTGGAGCCTGGGCTGGGGAGGTGGCACTGAAGCTTTCTTT. The chain carries TRBV30 and TRBJ1-1, with unresolved D. Germline V gene lookup returns CDR1 GTSNPN and CDR2 SVGIG (reference sequence). This CDR3 has 15 amino acids. The germline V and J ends were trimmed by 3 bases and 4 bases, with 18 bases remaining between them.

This clone was observed a few times. The chain has TRBV5-3 and TRBJ2-1; D might be TRBD2 (7 bases). TRBV5-3 has ORF status, its function being uncertain. The CDR3 has 16 residues. V dropped 0 bases and J dropped 4 bases, with 14 bases sitting between them. CDR3 sequence reads: CARSLASGGRYNEQFF. The CDR3, as DNA: TGTGCCAGAAGCTTGGCGTCGGGGGGCCGGTACAATGAGCAGTTCTTC.

The chain carries TRBV6-2 or TRBV6-3 and TRBJ2-2, with D tentatively TRBD1 (5 bases). This CDR3 has 13 residues. Per the germline V gene, CDR1 is MNHEY and CDR2 is SVGEGT. V was trimmed by 2 bases and J by 4 bases, leaving 5 bases between them. CDR3 sequence reads: CASSYTGTGELFF. The CDR3 DNA reads TGTGCCAGCAGTTACACAGGCACCGGGGAGCTGTTTTTT.

The chain carries TRBV28 and TRBJ1-1, with 8 bases identical to TRBD1. The CDR3 has 12 amino acids. Germline-derived CDR1 and CDR2 are MDHEN and SYDVKM. The junction had 4 bases not matched to a gene; V was cut back by 8 bases and J by 5 bases. Here the CDR3 DNA reads TGTGCCAGCGAAGACAGGGGAACTGAAGCTTTCTTT. Amino acids: CASEDRGTEAFF.

The chain couples TRBV7-2 to TRBJ1-1; 9 bases map to TRBD1. The CDR3 consists of 15 residues. The V segment lost 4 bases and the J segment 4 bases; nucleotides outside the gene matches: 7. CDR1 and CDR2 from the germline V gene are SGHTA and FQGNSA. In DNA form, the CDR3 reads TGTGCCAGCAGCTACGATCTGGGACAGGGCACTGAAGCTTTCTTT. Its translation: CASSYDLGQGTEAFF.